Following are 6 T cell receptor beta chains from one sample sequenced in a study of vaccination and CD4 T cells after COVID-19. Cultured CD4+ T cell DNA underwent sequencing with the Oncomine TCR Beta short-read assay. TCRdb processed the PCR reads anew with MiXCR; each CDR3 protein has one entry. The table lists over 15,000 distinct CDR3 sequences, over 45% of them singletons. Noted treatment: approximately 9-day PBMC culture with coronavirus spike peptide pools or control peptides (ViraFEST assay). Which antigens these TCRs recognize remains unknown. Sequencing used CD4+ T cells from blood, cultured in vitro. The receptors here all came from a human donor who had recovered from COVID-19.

As DNA, the CDR3 is TGTGCCAGTAGAAAAGGGGGGGGAATGAACACTGAAGCTTTCTTT. It yields the protein CASRKGGGMNTEAFF. The V gene is TRBV2, the J gene TRBJ1-1, with D perhaps matching TRBD1 (6 bases). The CDR3 covers 15 residues. The V end was cut by 9 bases, the J end by 0 bases, with 17 bases between. Germline CDR1 and CDR2: SNHLY and FYNNEI.

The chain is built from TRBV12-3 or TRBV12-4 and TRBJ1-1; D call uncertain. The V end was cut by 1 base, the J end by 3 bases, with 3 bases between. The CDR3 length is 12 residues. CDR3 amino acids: CASSLGYTEAFF. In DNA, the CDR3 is TGTGCCAGCAGTTTAGGATACACTGAAGCTTTCTTT.

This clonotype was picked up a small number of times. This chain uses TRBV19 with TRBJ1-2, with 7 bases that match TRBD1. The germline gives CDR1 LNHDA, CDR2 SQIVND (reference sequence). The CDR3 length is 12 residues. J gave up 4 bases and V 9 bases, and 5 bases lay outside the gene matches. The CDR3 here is CASNDRAYGYTF. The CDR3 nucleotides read TGTGCCAGCAATGACAGGGCCTATGGCTACACCTTC.

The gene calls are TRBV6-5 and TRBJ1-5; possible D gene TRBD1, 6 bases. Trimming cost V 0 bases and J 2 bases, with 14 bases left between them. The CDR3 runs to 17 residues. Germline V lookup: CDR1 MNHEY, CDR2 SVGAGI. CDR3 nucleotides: TGTGCCAGCAGTTACTCAGGGGGGGGGGTGGGCAATCAGCCCCAGCATTTT. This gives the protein CASSYSGGGVGNQPQHF.

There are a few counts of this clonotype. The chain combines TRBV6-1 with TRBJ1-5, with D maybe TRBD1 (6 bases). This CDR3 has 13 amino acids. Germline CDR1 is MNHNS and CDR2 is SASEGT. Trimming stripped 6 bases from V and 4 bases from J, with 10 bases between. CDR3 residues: CASREGGNQPQHF. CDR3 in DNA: TGTGCCAGCAGGGAGGGGGGTAATCAGCCCCAGCATTTT.

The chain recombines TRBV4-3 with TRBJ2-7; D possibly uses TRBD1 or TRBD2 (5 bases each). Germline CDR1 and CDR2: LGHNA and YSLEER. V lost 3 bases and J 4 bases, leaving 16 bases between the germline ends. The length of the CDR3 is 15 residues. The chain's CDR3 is CASSHRRGREYEQYF. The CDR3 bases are TGCGCCAGCAGCCACCGAAGGGGCAGGGAGTACGAGCAGTACTTC.